This T cell receptor (beta chain) was identified in a study of technical replicates of blood from a handful of donors. The table came from immunoSEQ multiplex PCR; TCRdb's copy has only in-frame clones and leaves some out. The sample contains tens of thousands of clones, about 95% of which appear only once. In germline, CDR1 is MNHNS, CDR2 SASEGT. V was pared by 6 bases and J by 6 bases, with 12 bases between. This CDR3 has 13 residues. The V call is TRBV6-1, the J call TRBJ2-4, with D possibly TRBD2 on 5 matching bases. The receptor was derived from a human donor in good health. The sequencing sample was made of T cells isolated from PBMCs. This chain's CDR3 is CASSRRTSNIQYF. In DNA form, the CDR3 reads TGTGCCAGCAGCCGGAGGACGTCAAACATTCAGTACTTC.